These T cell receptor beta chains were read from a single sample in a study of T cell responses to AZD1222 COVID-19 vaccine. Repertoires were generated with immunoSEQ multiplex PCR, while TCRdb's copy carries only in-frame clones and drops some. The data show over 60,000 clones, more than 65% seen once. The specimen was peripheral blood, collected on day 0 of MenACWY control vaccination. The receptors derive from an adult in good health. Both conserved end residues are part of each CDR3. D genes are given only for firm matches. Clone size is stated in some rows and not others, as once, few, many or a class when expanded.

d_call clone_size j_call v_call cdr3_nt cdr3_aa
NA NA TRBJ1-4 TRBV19 TGTGCCAGTAGTATAAATTCGGGAGAAAAACTGTTTTTT CASSINSGEKLFF
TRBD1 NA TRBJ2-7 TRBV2 TGTGCCAGCCTGAGGGACAGGTTTAACGAGCAGTACTTC CASLRDRFNEQYF
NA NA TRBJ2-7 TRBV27 TGTGCCAGCAGTTTGGACCTCGGCTACGAGCAGTACTTC CASSLDLGYEQYF
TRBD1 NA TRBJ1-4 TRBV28 TGTGCCAGCATCCCGGAGGGGGCAAATGAAAAACTGTTTTTT CASIPEGANEKLFF
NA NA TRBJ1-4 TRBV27 TGTGCCAGCAGTTCAAAGTTCCAGGGGGAAAAACTGTTTTTT CASSSKFQGEKLFF
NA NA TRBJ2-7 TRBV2 TGTGCCAGCAGTGAACCCCTGGAAGGGCCTAGGCAGTACTTC CASSEPLEGPRQYF
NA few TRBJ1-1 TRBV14 TGTGCCAGCAGCCAAGTAGGGGCGCCGGGCACTGAAGCTTTCTTT CASSQVGAPGTEAFF
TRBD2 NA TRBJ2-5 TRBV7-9 TGTGCCAGCAGCTTAGCAGGGACTAAAGAGACCCAGTACTTC CASSLAGTKETQYF
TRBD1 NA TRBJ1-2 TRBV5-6 TGTGCCAGCAGCCCCCGGGACAGGATTATTTATGGCTACACCTTC CASSPRDRIIYGYTF
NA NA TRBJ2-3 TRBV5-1 TGCGCCAGCAGCTTGGGGTCTACCCGCACAGATACGCAGTATTTT CASSLGSTRTDTQYF
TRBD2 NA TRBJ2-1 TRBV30 TGTGCCGGGACTAGCGGGAGTCCCGGAACGGGAGAGCAGTTCTTC CAGTSGSPGTGEQFF
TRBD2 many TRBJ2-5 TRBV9 TGTGCCAGCAGCGTTTCAGCTAGCGGGATTGAAGAGACCCAGTACTTC CASSVSASGIEETQYF
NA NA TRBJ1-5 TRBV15 TGTGCCACCAGCAGAGATCGGGCAGACCATAGCAATCAGCCCCAGCATTTT CATSRDRADHSNQPQHF
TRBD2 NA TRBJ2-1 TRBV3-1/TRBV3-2 TGTGCCAGCAGCCCGACTAGCGGGAGTTTGGGTGAGCAGTTCTTC CASSPTSGSLGEQFF
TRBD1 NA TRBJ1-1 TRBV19 TGTGCCAGTAGTATCAGACAGGGGTTGGCTGAAGCTTTCTTT CASSIRQGLAEAFF
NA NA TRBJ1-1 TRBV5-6 TGTGCCAGCAGCTTAGGAGCGAGGGCTGAAGCTTTCTTT CASSLGARAEAFF
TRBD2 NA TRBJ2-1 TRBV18 TGTGCCAGCTCACCACCGAGCGGGAGGGCCAATGAGCAGTTCTTC CASSPPSGRANEQFF
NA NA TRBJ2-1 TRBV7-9 TGTGCCAGCAGCTTTCAGGGGATCTCCTACAATGAGCAGTTCTTC CASSFQGISYNEQFF
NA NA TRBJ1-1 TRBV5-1 TGCGCCAGTAAAAGGGGGGGCCCTAACACTGAAGCTTTCTTT CASKRGGPNTEAFF
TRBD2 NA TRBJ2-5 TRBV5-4 TGTGCCAGCAGCTTCGCGTTCGGGACTAAAGAGACCCAGTACTTC CASSFAFGTKETQYF
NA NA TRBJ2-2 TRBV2 TGTGCCAGCAACGAGCAGGGTCCGAACACCGGGGAGCTGTTTTTT CASNEQGPNTGELFF
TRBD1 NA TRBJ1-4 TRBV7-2 TGTGCCAGCAGCCCGCGACAGGGGGGGAATGAAAAACTGTTTTTT CASSPRQGGNEKLFF
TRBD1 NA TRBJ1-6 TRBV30 TGTGCCTGGTCTCTGGACAGGGGCAATTCACCCCTCCACTTT CAWSLDRGNSPLHF
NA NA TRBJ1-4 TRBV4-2 TGTGCCAGCAGCCAAGGGGGAGGGAATGAAAAACTGTTTTTT CASSQGGGNEKLFF
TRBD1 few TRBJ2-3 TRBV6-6 TGTGCCAGCAGTCTTAAGGGACAGGGCGCTAGCACAGATACGCAGTATTTT CASSLKGQGASTDTQYF
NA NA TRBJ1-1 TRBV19 TGTGCCAGTAGTAAAGTTGACGGCTTGAACACTGAAGCTTTCTTT CASSKVDGLNTEAFF